This T cell receptor (beta chain) derives from a study of blood T cell repertoires in COVID-19. Study-wide background: PBMCs, B-cell-depleted T cells, or T cells were the source of the cDNA or gDNA that made up the material.

The study assigned cohorts using participant-reported clinical history. A PCR-confirmed or clinician-diagnosed COVID-19 case had contacted exposed participants within 2 weeks of entry. Trimming shortened V by 1 base and J by 7 bases, and 11 bases separated the two germline ends. The CDR3 extends over 15 amino acids. Germline-derived CDR1 and CDR2 are SEHNR and FQNEAQ (reference sequence). In the original analysis: How many nucleated cells were present was estimated from reference gene primer amplification. The table came from immunoSEQ multiplex PCR; TCRdb's copy has only in-frame clones and leaves some out. From that table come the V and J calls and clone size; the DNA was used to work out D and trimming. The sample comprises around 160,000 clones, approximately 86% of which are singletons, and roughly 4% rests with the top ten.

This sequence joins TRBV7-9 and TRBJ1-6, with a tentative D call TRBD1 (6 bases). The sample consisted of PBMCs or T cells enriched from blood (not recorded which). This TCR was sampled from a woman aged 35 to 49 who had been exposed to COVID-19. Here the CDR3 reads CASSLVTGENSPLHF. In nucleotides, the CDR3 is TGTGCCAGCAGCTTAGTGACAGGAGAAAATTCACCCCTCCACTTT.